This passage covers 10 T cell receptor beta chains from one sample sequenced in a study of cytomegalovirus exposure and HLA in healthy donors. A multiplex PCR was run with 60 Vbeta primers and 13 Jbeta primers. TCRdb keeps only in-frame clones here, not all; method: immunoSEQ multiplex PCR. This repertoire includes some 150,000 clones. Sequencing was performed on PBMCs. The receptor source for this set is a woman aged 18-35 years in good health and CMV-seronegative.

This chain links TRBV7-9 with TRBJ1-2; D is unclear. The CDR3 is 15 amino acids. Between the trimmed V and J ends, which lost 1 base and 7 bases, there was a span of 16 bases. Per the germline V gene, CDR1 is SEHNR and CDR2 is FQNEAQ (reference sequence). The CDR3 nucleotides read TGTGCCAGCAGCTTAGAAGTAGTCGGGGAAGCTGGCTACACCTTC. Translating it yields CASSLEVVGEAGYTF.

Points on this clone: Likely a read error: the CDR3 ends without its conserved phenylalanine or tryptophan. The rearrangement uses TRBV12-5 and TRBJ1-1; 12 bases line up with TRBD1. V lost 1 base and J lost 4; bases outside the gene matches: 4. The CDR3 contains 16 residues. CDR1 and CDR2 (germline): LGHNT, FRNRAP. The CDR3 DNA follows: TGTGCTAGTGGTTTGGGAGGGACAGGGGGCGGCACTGAAGCTTTCTCT. It encodes CASGLGGTGGGTEAFS.

The chain has TRBV5-6 and TRBJ2-1, with TRBD2 matching 9 bases. V was clipped by 4 bases and J by 4 bases; unmatched bases: 6. The V gene's germline CDR1 is SGHDT and CDR2 YYEEEE. This CDR3 has 15 amino acids. The DNA for the CDR3 is TGTGCCAGCAGCCTCCGACTAGCGGATTACAATGAGCAGTTCTTC. This encodes CASSLRLADYNEQFF.

The chain carries TRBV9 and TRBJ1-1; D is possibly TRBD1 (6 bases). The V gene's germline CDR1 is SGDLS and CDR2 YYNGEE. This CDR3 has 14 amino acids. The V end was cut by 4 bases, the J end by 4 bases, with 14 bases between. The CDR3 sequence is CASSPRGGVTEAFF. The DNA of the CDR3 is TGTGCCAGCAGCCCCCGGGGGGGCGTCACTGAAGCTTTCTTT.

V usage is TRBV2 and J usage is TRBJ2-7; a possible D gene is TRBD2 (6 bases). The V gene lost 8 bases and the J gene lost 2 bases, with 16 bases spanning the gap. Germline loops: CDR1 SNHLY, CDR2 FYNNEI. This CDR3 region has 14 residues. The CDR3 nucleotides are TGTGCCAGCGGCAAACGGGACTTAACCTACGAGCAGTACTTC. Its protein is CASGKRDLTYEQYF.

This chain uses TRBV4-1 with TRBJ2-1; 8 nucleotides line up with TRBD2. V lost 1 base to trimming and J lost 2 bases; unmatched junction nucleotides: 4. Germline lookup yields CDR1 MGHRA and CDR2 YSYEKL. The CDR3 is 16 residues long. The CDR3 region is CASSQGAGVTYNEQFF. CDR3 bases: TGCGCCAGCAGCCAAGGAGCGGGAGTTACCTACAATGAGCAGTTCTTC.

The gene calls are TRBV5-1 and TRBJ2-3; 7 bases are shared with TRBD1. This CDR3 is built from 15 residues. With 3 bases clipped from V and 4 bases from J, the junction kept 8 bases outside the gene matches. Germline V gives CDR1 SGHRS, CDR2 YFSETQ. The CDR3 DNA follows: TGCGCCAGCAGCTCTCTGACAGGGAAAGCAGATACGCAGTATTTT. It codes for CASSSLTGKADTQYF.

The gene calls are TRBV29-1 and TRBJ2-3; TRBD2 matches at 7 bases. The CDR3 consists of 15 residues. V gave up 0 bases and J gave up 0 bases; unmatched junction bases: 3. Germline CDR1 and CDR2: SQVTM and ANQGSEA. The CDR3 spells CSVEDRTRSTDTQYF. Written as DNA, the CDR3 is TGCAGCGTTGAAGATCGGACTAGAAGCACAGATACGCAGTATTTT.

CDR3 in amino acids: CASRYGDRGGYTF. CDR3 coding DNA: TGTGCCAGCCGATATGGGGACAGGGGTGGCTACACCTTC. This chain links TRBV27 with TRBJ1-2; TRBD1 matches 10 bases. The CDR3 is 13 residues long. V shed 8 bases, J shed 7 bases, and the junction held 7 bases outside the gene matches. Germline V CDR1 and CDR2: MNHEY, SMNVEV (reference sequence).

The chain links TRBV18 to TRBJ2-7; weak D call: TRBD1 (6 bases). The CDR3 extends over 13 amino acids. V shed 6 bases and J shed 4 bases, with 13 bases lying between them. Germline V gene data show CDR1 as KGHSH and CDR2 as LQKENI. CDR3 amino acids: CASSTGSNYEQYV. The CDR3, as DNA: TGTGCCAGCTCGACAGGCTCCAATTACGAGCAGTACGTC.